The entry below describes one TCR beta chain. The antigen remains unidentified. This sample stems from a study of T cell responses to AZD1222 COVID-19 vaccine. Study-wide points: The repertoires were collected only after the peak T cell response. Receipt of two AZD1222 doses was followed by a rise in Spike-specific TCR breadth and depth.

The assay was immunoSEQ multiplex PCR, and TCRdb's table has in-frame clones only and misses some. Of around 99,000 clones listed, just over 90% are singletons. Pooled together were second doses at about 4 or about 12 weeks. Per germline, CDR1 SGDLS and CDR2 YYNGEE. The CDR3 has 16 amino acids. The junction had 9 bases not matched to a gene; V was cut back by 4 bases and J by 5 bases. The gene calls are TRBV9 and TRBJ2-5, with TRBD2 matching over 12 bases. Sequencing used peripheral blood, obtained 28 days after the second AZD1222 dose. The clonotype originates from an adult who received the AZD1222 COVID-19 vaccine. DNA of the CDR3: TGTGCCAGCAGCAACGGACTAGCGGGATGGGATGAGACCCAGTACTTC. It encodes CASSNGLAGWDETQYF. The full variable domain, in which reference TRBV9 and TRBJ2-5 provide the parts outside the CDR3, is DSGVTQTPKHLITATGQRVTLRCSPRSGDLSVYWYQQSLDQGLQFLIQYYNGEERAKGNILERFSAQQFPDLHSELNLSSLELGDSALYFCASSNGLAGWDETQYFGPGTRLLVL.